One and the same sample provided the 26 T cell receptor beta chains below, sequenced in a study of cytomegalovirus exposure and HLA in healthy donors. This PCR relied on a set of 60 Vbeta primers and 13 Jbeta primers. This table comes from immunoSEQ multiplex PCR, and its TCRdb copy is limited to in-frame clones, with some not included. The repertoire holds around 150,000 clones, with around 81% as singletons. The sample was PBMCs. The receptors come from a male donor in good health and CMV-seronegative.

This rearrangement joins TRBV6-6 to TRBJ1-1; no clear D gene. Germline CDR1 MNHNY, CDR2 SVGAGI (reference sequence). V was pared by 8 bases and J by 6 bases, with 13 bases between. The CDR3 extends over 12 amino acids. The CDR3 nucleotides are TGTGCCAGCCTAGAGTCCCCCTCTGAAGCTTTCTTT. Translation gives CASLESPSEAFF.

This clone was detected only a few times. The CDR3 spells CATSRDQQPQHF. CDR3 DNA: TGTGCCACCAGCAGAGATCAACAGCCCCAGCATTTT. This chain joins TRBV15 and TRBJ1-5; D unresolved. The CDR3 is made up of 12 amino acids. V dropped 0 bases and J dropped 7 bases, with 4 bases sitting between them. Per germline, CDR1 LNHNV and CDR2 YYDKDF (reference sequence).

This chain joins TRBV19 and TRBJ1-5, with D possibly being TRBD1 (6 bases). This CDR3 is built from 13 residues. V lost 7 bases and J 9 bases, leaving 16 bases between the germline ends. Germline values: CDR1 LNHDA, CDR2 SQIVND (reference sequence). For the CDR3, the DNA is TGTGCCAGTACCCAGGGAGGGGGGGTGCCCCAGCATTTT. It translates to CASTQGGGVPQHF.

The chain joins TRBV9 to TRBJ2-7; a weak D match, TRBD2 (7 bases). Germline loops: CDR1 SGDLS, CDR2 YYNGEE. Trimming stripped 0 bases from V and 5 bases from J, with 15 bases between. The CDR3 is made up of 15 amino acids. This CDR3 is CASSVGGGGKDEQYF. The CDR3 nucleotides read TGTGCCAGCAGCGTAGGAGGGGGGGGTAAGGACGAGCAGTACTTC.

This clone was picked up a small number of times. The chain's CDR3 is CAISSPPGQMNTEAFF. CDR3 nucleotides: TGTGCCATCAGCAGTCCTCCGGGACAGATGAACACTGAAGCTTTCTTT. The J gene is TRBJ1-1, the V gene TRBV10-3; 7 nucleotides agree with TRBD1. Looked up from germline, CDR1 is ENHRY and CDR2 is SYGVKD. With V trimmed by 6 bases and J by 0 bases, 10 bases remained unmatched. CDR3 size: 16 residues.

The rearrangement links TRBV12-5 to TRBJ1-2; TRBD1 aligns across 7 bases. Germline V gene sequence: CDR1 LGHNT, CDR2 FRNRAP. After removal of 0 bases from V and 4 bases from J, the junction contained 5 bases not matched to a gene. The CDR3 spans 15 residues. The CDR3 reads CASGLVPRDSYGYTF. Here the CDR3 DNA reads TGTGCTAGTGGTTTGGTACCCAGGGACAGCTATGGCTACACCTTC.

V is TRBV4-1 and J is TRBJ1-2, with TRBD1 as a possible D gene (5 bases). V lost 2 bases, J lost 3 bases, and 16 bases lay in between. The CDR3 is made up of 16 amino acids. Germline V gene data show CDR1 as MGHRA and CDR2 as YSYEKL. The CDR3 protein is CASSQRTGTWDYGYTF. The CDR3 DNA sequence: TGCGCCAGCAGCCAAAGAACAGGAACTTGGGACTATGGCTACACCTTC.

The genes are TRBV18 and TRBJ2-3; the D gene is possibly TRBD2 (6 bases). This CDR3 is built from 13 residues. The V end lost 8 bases, the J end lost 3 bases, and 12 bases lay between the germline ends. The germline CDR1 and CDR2 sequences are KGHSH and LQKENI. CDR3 in amino acids: CASRSSETDTQYF. CDR3 DNA sequence: TGTGCCAGCCGATCTAGCGAAACAGATACGCAGTATTTT.

The J gene is TRBJ1-3, the V gene TRBV4-2; 9 nucleotides agree with TRBD1. The CDR3 has 15 residues. The germline V gene has CDR1 LGHNA and CDR2 YNFKEQ. V shed 4 bases and J 2 bases; nucleotides not matched to a gene: 3. The CDR3 nucleotides read TGTGCCAGCAGCCCGGGACAGGGAACTGGAAACACCATATATTTT. Translating gives CASSPGQGTGNTIYF.

This chain links TRBV11-2 with TRBJ2-7; 7 bases are shared with TRBD2. The germline gives CDR1 SGHAT, CDR2 FQNNGV. V was clipped by 8 bases and J by 2 bases; unmatched bases: 6. The CDR3 totals 13 residues. The CDR3 coding sequence is TGTGCCAGCGCTCGGGGGGTGCCCTACGAGCAGTACTTC. This sequence encodes CASARGVPYEQYF.

The chain is built from TRBV25-1 and TRBJ1-1; perhaps TRBD1 as D (6 bases). V lost 0 bases to trimming and J lost 8 bases, with 16 bases between them. CDR1 and CDR2 (germline): MGHDK, SYGVNS. The CDR3 is made up of 15 amino acids. The CDR3 loop is CASSEYFGGGAEAFF. The DNA of the CDR3 is TGTGCCAGCAGTGAATATTTTGGCGGGGGGGCCGAAGCTTTCTTT.

This chain links TRBV19 with TRBJ2-3; 7 bases agree with TRBD2. This CDR3 is 15 amino acids long. With V trimmed by 3 bases and J by 3 bases, 6 bases remained unmatched. Germline CDR1 LNHDA, CDR2 SQIVND (reference sequence). CDR3 in amino acids: CASSIRGVGTDTQYF. The DNA of the CDR3 is TGTGCCAGTAGTATTCGGGGGGTCGGGACAGATACGCAGTATTTT.

Only a few counts were recorded for this clone. J is TRBJ2-2 and V is TRBV6-5; no firm D call. CDR3 length: 13 residues. Germline assignment: CDR1 MNHEY and CDR2 SVGAGI. Trimming took off 10 bases at V and 1 base at J, with 10 bases between the two ends. The CDR3, as DNA: TGTGCCACCTTGAGGCAGAACACCGGGGAGCTGTTTTTT. Its translation is CATLRQNTGELFF.

The chain has TRBV9 and TRBJ2-7; D is perhaps TRBD1 (6 bases). This CDR3 has 14 amino acids. Germline V lookup: CDR1 SGDLS, CDR2 YYNGEE. V was pared by 3 bases and J by 3 bases, with 13 bases between. The CDR3 sequence is CASSARGVGYEQYF. Written as DNA, the CDR3 is TGTGCCAGCAGCGCCAGGGGAGTCGGCTACGAGCAGTACTTC.

The chain employs TRBV5-6 and TRBJ2-5, with TRBD1 identical over 7 bases. This CDR3 region has 14 residues. Germline V lookup: CDR1 SGHDT, CDR2 YYEEEE. V lost 4 bases and J lost 2; bases outside the gene matches: 5. This CDR3 is CASSPGTVQETQYF. The DNA for the CDR3 is TGTGCCAGCAGCCCCGGGACAGTACAAGAGACCCAGTACTTC.

The chain recombines TRBV20-1 with TRBJ2-4; D may be TRBD2 (5 bases). CDR1 DFQATT and CDR2 SNEGSKA come from the germline V gene (reference sequence). The CDR3 sequence is 11 residues long. V was pared by 6 bases and J by 6 bases, with 9 bases between. The CDR3 sequence: CSAPLGNIQYF. CDR3 bases: TGCAGTGCCCCACTAGGAAACATTCAGTACTTC.

The gene calls are TRBV2 and TRBJ2-7; possible D gene TRBD1, 6 bases. Trimming cost V 0 bases and J 4 bases, with 10 bases left between them. The CDR3 spans 14 residues. CDR1 is SNHLY and CDR2 is FYNNEI in the germline V gene. The CDR3 region is CASSEAGAEYEQYF. In DNA, the CDR3 is TGTGCCAGCAGTGAAGCGGGGGCCGAATACGAGCAGTACTTC. The variable domain in full, with the rest retrieved from reference TRBV2 and TRBJ2-7, is EPEVTQTPSHQVTQMGQEVILRCVPISNHLYFYWYRQILGQKVEFLVSFYNNEISEKSEIFDDQFSVERPDGSNFTLKIRSTKLEDSAMYFCASSEAGAEYEQYFGPGTRLTVT.

With regard to this clone: This CDR3 is also generated by other DNA sequences in the sample. CDR3 in DNA: TGTGCCACCCAAGCCACGGGGAAACTGTTTTTT. It yields the protein CATQATGKLFF. The rearrangement uses TRBV25-1 and TRBJ1-4; no firm D call. The ends were cut back, 10 bases at V and 11 bases at J, with 14 bases in the middle. The CDR3 loop spans 11 amino acids. Germline CDR1 and CDR2: MGHDK and SYGVNS.

The chain carries TRBV9 and TRBJ1-1; D is possibly TRBD1 (5 bases). This CDR3 region has 12 residues. In germline, CDR1 is SGDLS, CDR2 YYNGEE. V lost 7 bases and J lost 8, with 15 bases in between. Here the CDR3 DNA reads TGTGCCAGCGGGGGGGGAAATTCAGAAGCTTTCTTT. It specifies CASGGGNSEAFF.

The chain employs TRBV5-4 and TRBJ1-6, with 7 bases fitting TRBD1. Per germline, CDR1 SGHNT and CDR2 YYREEE (reference sequence). The CDR3 is made up of 15 amino acids. The junction had 6 bases not matched to a gene; V was cut back by 4 bases and J by 5 bases. The CDR3 DNA is TGTGCCAGCAGCGCGGCCACAGGGGATAATTCACCCCTCCACTTT. It specifies CASSAATGDNSPLHF.

The V and J genes are TRBV6-5 and TRBJ1-2, with D possibly TRBD1 on 5 matching bases. CDR3 length: 13 residues. Germline CDR1 reads MNHEY; CDR2 reads SVGAGI. V was cut by 5 bases and J by 8 bases, with 15 bases left in between. For the CDR3, the DNA is TGTGCCAGCAGTCAAAACAGGAACTGGGGCTACACCTTC. It encodes CASSQNRNWGYTF.

V and J are TRBV7-9 and TRBJ1-4, with TRBD1 matching 7 bases. Trimming at V came to 2 bases and at J to 10 bases, leaving 13 bases not matched to a gene. Germline lookup yields CDR1 SEHNR and CDR2 FQNEAQ (reference sequence). This CDR3 has 16 amino acids. The CDR3 reads CASSLYRQGVFGKLFF. In nucleotides, the CDR3 is TGTGCCAGCAGCTTATACCGACAGGGAGTTTTTGGAAAACTGTTTTTT. Complete variable domain (other parts from reference TRBV7-9 and TRBJ1-4): DTGVSQNPRHKITKRGQNVTFRCDPISEHNRLYWYRQTLGQGPEFLTYFQNEAQLEKSRLLSDRFSAERPKGSFSTLEIQRTEQGDSAMYLCASSLYRQGVFGKLFFGSGTQLSVL.

The chain combines TRBV27 with TRBJ2-7; a weak D match, TRBD2 (5 bases). Germline-derived CDR1 and CDR2 are MNHEY and SMNVEV (reference sequence). This CDR3 has 15 amino acids. V lost 5 bases and J 2 bases, leaving 16 bases between the germline ends. CDR3 in amino acids: CASSLHGRRAYEQYF. CDR3 nucleotide sequence: TGTGCCAGCAGTCTTCATGGGCGGCGGGCCTACGAGCAGTACTTC.

V is TRBV6-1 and J is TRBJ2-7, with D possibly matching TRBD2 (6 bases). CDR1 is MNHNS, CDR2 SASEGT, per germline. This CDR3 region has 13 residues. The V end lost 3 bases, the J end lost 9 bases, and 15 bases lay between the germline ends. CDR3 sequence reads: CASSERGTSGQYF. The DNA of the CDR3 is TGTGCCAGCAGTGAGCGCGGGACCTCCGGGCAGTACTTC.

As for this clone: Other nucleotide sequences from this sample produce the same CDR3. J is TRBJ2-5 and V is TRBV4-1; TRBD1 matches at 9 bases. The V and J ends lost 1 base and 4 bases, in that order; junction bases with no gene match: 1. CDR3 length: 14 residues. CDR1 is MGHRA and CDR2 is YSYEKL in the germline V gene. The CDR3 DNA sequence: TGCGCCAGCAGCCAAGGACAGGGGGGAGAGACCCAGTACTTC. Protein product: CASSQGQGGETQYF.

J is TRBJ2-1 and V is TRBV4-1; D unclear. This CDR3 is 17 amino acids long. The germline V and J ends were trimmed by 5 bases and 4 bases, with 21 bases remaining between them. Germline CDR1 and CDR2: MGHRA and YSYEKL. CDR3 in amino acids: CASSSGPLGQGYNEQFF. For the CDR3, the DNA is TGCGCCAGCAGCTCTGGTCCGTTGGGCCAAGGTTACAATGAGCAGTTCTTC.